This T cell receptor (beta chain) was sequenced during a study of T cell repertoires in cytomegalovirus infection. Per germline, CDR1 SGHVS and CDR2 FQNEAQ. CDR3 length: 16 amino acids. V shed 5 bases and J 9 bases; nucleotides not matched to a gene: 11. To note about this clonotype: What it binds is not known.

TCRdb reanalysed the reads using MiXCR and keeps one entry per CDR3 protein. The sample lists about 85,000 distinct CDR3 sequences; around 49% were seen once. The receptor was derived from a human donor in good health (CMV status not recorded). Some clones in this sample may be carry-over from other donors' samples. The sequenced sample was CD8+ T cells from cultured PBMCs, obtained from culture after CMV antigen stimulation. This rearrangement joins TRBV7-8 to TRBJ2-5; TRBD2 matches at 14 bases. CDR3 in DNA: TGTGCCAGCAGCCCCCGACTAGCGGGAGGGGTCGGGTCCCAGTACTTC. It specifies CASSPRLAGGVGSQYF. Complete variable domain (other parts from reference TRBV7-8 and TRBJ2-5): GAGVSQSPRYKVAKRGQDVALRCDPISGHVSLFWYQQALGQGPEFLTYFQNEAQLDKSGLPSDRFFAERPEGSVSTLKIQRTQQEDSAVYLCASSPRLAGGVGSQYFGPGTRLLVL.